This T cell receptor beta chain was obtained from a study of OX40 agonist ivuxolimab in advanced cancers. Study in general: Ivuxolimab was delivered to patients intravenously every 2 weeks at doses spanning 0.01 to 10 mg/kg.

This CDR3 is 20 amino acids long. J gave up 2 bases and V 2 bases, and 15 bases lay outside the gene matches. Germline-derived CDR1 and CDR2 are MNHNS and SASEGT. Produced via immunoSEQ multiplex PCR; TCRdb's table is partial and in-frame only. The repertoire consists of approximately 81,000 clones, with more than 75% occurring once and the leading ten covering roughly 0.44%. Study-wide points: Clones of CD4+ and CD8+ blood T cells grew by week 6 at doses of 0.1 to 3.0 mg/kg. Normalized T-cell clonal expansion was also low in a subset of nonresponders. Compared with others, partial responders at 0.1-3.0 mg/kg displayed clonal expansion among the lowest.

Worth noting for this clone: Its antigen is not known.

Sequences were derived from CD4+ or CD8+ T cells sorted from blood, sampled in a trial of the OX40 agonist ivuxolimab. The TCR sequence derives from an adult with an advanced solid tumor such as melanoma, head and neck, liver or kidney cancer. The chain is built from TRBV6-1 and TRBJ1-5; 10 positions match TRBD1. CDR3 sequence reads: CASSELPGQGFRRGNQPQHF. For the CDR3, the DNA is TGTGCCAGCAGTGAACTTCCGGGACAGGGGTTTCGTCGGGGCAATCAGCCCCAGCATTTT.